This entry features one T cell receptor beta chain sequence. Antigen unknown. These data belong to a study of graft-versus-host responses after intestinal transplantation. Data came from immunoSEQ multiplex PCR; TCRdb stores just in-frame clones and leaves some out. In the table there are fewer than 85,000 clones, approximately 88% of which are singletons. The CDR3 has 18 residues. The trim removed 4 bases at V and 0 bases at J, leaving 11 bases unmatched. From germline, CDR1 is SGHAT and CDR2 FQNNGV. The receptor was derived from a human donor who received an intestinal transplant. The material was unstimulated CD8+ T cells sorted from spleen or lymph node cells, obtained before intestinal transplant. The V call is TRBV11-2, the J call TRBJ2-1, with 8 bases aligning to TRBD1. The CDR3 DNA reads TGTGCCAGCAGCTCCTCCCCCCGGACAGGGCTCTCCTACAATGAGCAGTTCTTC. Encoded protein: CASSSSPRTGLSYNEQFF. The entire variable domain, with the rest obtained from reference TRBV11-2 and TRBJ2-1, is as follows: EAGVAQSPRYKIIEKRQSVAFWCNPISGHATLYWYQQILGQGPKLLIQFQNNGVVDDSQLPKDRFSAERLKGVDSTLKIQPAKLEDSAVYLCASSSSPRTGLSYNEQFFGPGTRLTVL.